Given below is one T cell receptor (beta chain) in context. The antigen remains unidentified. Both subsets, CD45RA+ naive and CD45RA-negative memory, were split from the CD4+ cells. This record comes from a study of shared clonotypes between healthy human individuals. Findings of the study overall: The study drew on few donors, limiting represented genetic and exposure-history diversity. As a rule, naive subsets had a larger estimated richness than memory subsets.

Template for every sorted-subset replicate PCR totaled around 200 ng DNA, tens of thousands of T cell genomes. The repertoire was sequenced with immunoSEQ multiplex PCR; TCRdb's copy has only in-frame clones and lacks some. The data contain about 520,000 clones, about 96% of them singletons. The sequenced sample was naive CD4+ T cells sorted from blood. Subset in this sample: CD45RA+ positively selected. The source is a woman aged 25 to 39 in good health.

CDR3 sequence (DNA): TGTGCCAGCAAGTCCTTGGGAATTGCGAACACTGAAGCTTTCTTT. Encoded protein: CASKSLGIANTEAFF. The chain joins TRBV27 to TRBJ1-1; D unresolved. Trimming removed 7 bases from V and 1 base from J, with 16 bases in between. CDR1 and CDR2 from the germline V gene are MNHEY and SMNVEV (reference sequence). The CDR3 runs to 15 residues.